This passage covers 10 T cell receptor beta chains from one sample sequenced in a study of T cells in Graves' hyperthyroidism and ophthalmopathy. RNA transcripts gave rise to amplified TCR beta CDR3 regions. Using the HTBI primer set, a first-round RT-PCR was run on the TCR CDR3. TCRdb re-called the multiplex PCR reads with MiXCR, one entry per CDR3 protein. The sample records roughly 500,000 distinct CDR3 sequences, 46% being singletons. The sample comprised peripheral blood or thyroid tissue (not recorded which). Source of these receptors: an adult woman with Graves' disease, either hyperthyroidism or ophthalmopathy (not recorded which).

This clonotype was observed at least ten times. The genes are TRBV2 and TRBJ2-7, with D unresolved. The CDR3 sequence is 15 residues long. The ends were cut back, 0 bases at V and 0 bases at J, with 9 bases in the middle. The V gene's germline CDR1 is SNHLY and CDR2 FYNNEI. CDR3 nucleotide sequence: TGTGCCAGCAGTGAAGCGCCCGGGTCCTCCTACGAGCAGTACTTC. Amino acids: CASSEAPGSSYEQYF.

The chain uses TRBV2 and TRBJ1-2; 8 bases align to TRBD1. The CDR3 runs 14 residues. Trimming took 10 bases from V and 3 from J; bases not matched to a gene: 10. The germline V gene encodes CDR1 SNHLY and CDR2 FYNNEI. The CDR3 spells CATTGQGIDYGYTF. Here the CDR3 DNA reads TGTGCCACGACAGGACAGGGAATTGACTATGGCTACACCTTC.

A note on this clonotype: The CDR3 carries no conserved terminal phenylalanine or tryptophan, so it likely arises from a read error. The V and J genes are TRBV5-5 and TRBJ1-2; D unclear. The V end was cut by 0 bases, the J end by 6 bases, with 6 bases between. This CDR3 region has 12 residues. CDR1 is SGHKS, CDR2 YYEKEE, per germline (reference sequence). The CDR3 DNA is TGTGCCAGCAGCTTGGCTACCGATGGCTACACCCTC. As protein: CASSLATDGYTL.

The chain couples TRBV7-9 to TRBJ1-2, with D perhaps TRBD1 (5 bases). CDR1 and CDR2 (germline): SEHNR, FQNEAQ (reference sequence). Trimming took off 8 bases at V and 8 bases at J, with 12 bases between the two ends. The CDR3 sequence is 11 residues long. The CDR3 DNA is TGTGCCAGCCCCGCGGGGCAGGGCTACACCTTC. Translating it yields CASPAGQGYTF. Drawing the rest from reference TRBV7-9 and TRBJ1-2, the complete variable domain is DTGVSQNPRHKITKRGQNVTFRCDPISEHNRLYWYRQTLGQGPEFLTYFQNEAQLEKSRLLSDRFSAERPKGSFSTLEIQRTEQGDSAMYLCASPAGQGYTFGSGTRLTVV.

On this clonotype: One base away lies a much larger clone, so this may be a sequencing read error. CDR3 nucleotide sequence: TGCAGTGCTAGAGGTCTCCTAACGCCTGGGAGCAATCAGCCCCAGCATTTT. This translates into CSARGLLTPGSNQPQHF. This chain connects TRBV20-1 to TRBJ1-5, with D uncertain. Trimming removed 1 base at V and 1 base at J, with 17 bases between. The germline V gene has CDR1 DFQATT and CDR2 SNEGSKA (reference sequence). The CDR3 has 17 residues.

This clonotype was seen more than once but under ten times. The V call is TRBV7-9, the J call TRBJ2-7; D unclear. The CDR3 length is 15 residues. V was clipped by 0 bases and J by 3 bases, with 12 bases between them. Germline V gives CDR1 SEHNR, CDR2 FQNEAQ (reference sequence). CDR3 loop: CASSLAPRGGYEQYF. Here the CDR3 DNA reads TGTGCCAGCAGCTTAGCGCCTAGAGGCGGCTACGAGCAGTACTTC.

V and J are TRBV4-1 and TRBJ1-4; possible D gene TRBD1, 5 bases. The length of the CDR3 is 13 residues. Germline assignment: CDR1 MGHRA and CDR2 YSYEKL. The V end lost 4 bases, the J end lost 8 bases, and 11 bases lay between the germline ends. CDR3 region: CASSLTRGEKLFF. The CDR3 nucleotides read TGCGCCAGCAGCCTAACCCGGGGGGAAAAACTGTTTTTT.

This clonotype was recorded at least ten times. This chain joins TRBV19 and TRBJ1-2, with TRBD1 matching 10 bases. V gave up 6 bases and J gave up 7 bases; unmatched junction bases: 14. The germline V gene has CDR1 LNHDA and CDR2 SQIVND (reference sequence). This CDR3 has 16 residues. The CDR3: CASSPPGQGRPFGYTF. CDR3 DNA sequence: TGTGCCAGTAGCCCTCCGGGACAGGGGCGCCCCTTTGGCTACACCTTC.

V gene TRBV2 combines with J gene TRBJ1-2, with D uncertain. The V gene lost 0 bases and the J gene lost 12 bases, with 17 bases spanning the gap. Looked up from germline, CDR1 is SNHLY and CDR2 is FYNNEI. The CDR3 has 14 residues. CDR3 sequence reads: CASSEALRSGLDTF. The CDR3 DNA reads TGTGCCAGCAGTGAAGCGCTTCGGAGTGGTTTGGACACCTTC. Drawing the rest from reference TRBV2 and TRBJ1-2, the complete variable domain is EPEVTQTPSHQVTQMGQEVILRCVPISNHLYFYWYRQILGQKVEFLVSFYNNEISEKSEIFDDQFSVERPDGSNFTLKIRSTKLEDSAMYFCASSEALRSGLDTFGSGTRLTVV.

The chain combines TRBV7-9 with TRBJ2-1, with TRBD2 as a possible D gene (6 bases). The CDR3 totals 15 residues. Germline CDR1 reads SEHNR; CDR2 reads FQNEAQ (reference sequence). V was clipped by 4 bases and J by 3 bases, with 13 bases between them. The CDR3 sequence is CASSSQGGIYNEQFF. The CDR3 DNA is TGTGCCAGCAGCTCCCAGGGAGGCATCTACAATGAGCAGTTCTTC.